This T cell receptor (beta chain) is drawn from a study of blood T cell repertoires in COVID-19. Study-wide context: Some COVID-19 samples were acute and others convalescent; all came from the United States, Italy and Spain.

Measured with immunoSEQ multiplex PCR; TCRdb has only the in-frame clones, and not every one. This sample carries around 300,000 clones, approximately 88% of them seen once, and the ten largest clones take 1%. The study drew participants aged about 18 to 89 years from roughly 25 US areas. V dropped 4 bases and J dropped 3; count of bases not matched to a gene: 4. The CDR3 totals 15 residues. Per the germline V gene, CDR1 is KGHDR and CDR2 is SFDVKD. The sequenced material came from PBMCs or T cells enriched from blood (not recorded which). The clonotype was recovered from a woman in her 30s who had recovered from COVID-19. The V gene is TRBV24-1, the J gene TRBJ2-1; TRBD1 matches 8 bases. The CDR3 protein is CATSDGDRHYNEQFF. In DNA, the CDR3 is TGTGCCACCAGTGACGGGGACAGGCACTACAATGAGCAGTTCTTC.